The next 29 T cell receptor beta chains were all read from a single sample in a study of cytomegalovirus exposure and HLA in healthy donors. Both 60 Vbeta primers and 13 Jbeta primers went into the PCR. Here immunoSEQ multiplex PCR was the method, and the copy in TCRdb shows in-frame clones only, minus some. The profile shows over 100,000 clones, 70% to 80% of them singletons. Sequencing used PBMCs. The source of these receptors is a male donor in good health and CMV-seropositive.

The chain couples TRBV18 to TRBJ2-7; 13 nucleotides align to TRBD2. The CDR3 is made up of 15 amino acids. The germline gives CDR1 KGHSH, CDR2 LQKENI. V trimming: 4 bases; J trimming: 4 bases; junction bases outside the gene matches: 4. The CDR3 sequence: CASSRTSGSLYEQYF. The CDR3 DNA reads TGTGCCAGCTCACGGACTAGCGGGAGTCTGTACGAGCAGTACTTC.

The J gene is TRBJ2-2, the V gene TRBV5-6; 10 nucleotides agree with TRBD2. The CDR3 is 17 residues long. The germline V gene has CDR1 SGHDT and CDR2 YYEEEE. V lost 5 bases to trimming and J lost 4 bases; unmatched junction nucleotides: 11. The CDR3 protein is CASSPTSGRVITGELFF. The CDR3 nucleotides read TGTGCCAGCAGTCCCACCAGCGGGAGGGTAATCACCGGGGAGCTGTTTTTT.

CDR3 coding DNA: TGCGCCAGCAGCCCAGCCGGGACAGGGTCCTACGAGCAGTACTTC. This gives the protein CASSPAGTGSYEQYF. The V call is TRBV5-1, the J call TRBJ2-7, with 9 bases fitting TRBD1. The germline CDR1 and CDR2 sequences are SGHRS and YFSETQ. This CDR3 is 15 amino acids long. Trimming cost V 4 bases and J 1 base; bases outside gene matches: 6.

The chain carries TRBV18 and TRBJ2-5, with 8 bases fitting TRBD1. Trimming removed 3 bases from V and 6 bases from J; junction bases left unmatched: 12. Germline CDR1 reads KGHSH; CDR2 reads LQKENI. The CDR3 contains 16 residues. The CDR3: CASSPNTDRGGQTQYF. The CDR3 DNA reads as TGTGCCAGCTCACCGAATACTGACAGGGGCGGGCAGACCCAGTACTTC.

The table lists this clone with a count of one. The V gene is TRBV11-3, the J gene TRBJ2-7, with D possibly matching TRBD1 (5 bases). V lost 2 bases to trimming and J lost 4 bases, with 15 bases between them. The CDR3 is 15 amino acids. Germline V gene lookup returns CDR1 SGHNT and CDR2 YENEEA. The DNA for the CDR3 is TGTGCCAGCAGCTTATCGGCAGGGAACCAATACGAGCAGTACTTC. Protein sequence: CASSLSAGNQYEQYF. Full variable domain (remainder filled in from reference TRBV11-3 and TRBJ2-7): EAGVVQSPRYKIIEKKQPVAFWCNPISGHNTLYWYLQNLGQGPELLIRYENEEAVDDSQLPKDRFSAERLKGVDSTLKIQPAELGDSAVYLCASSLSAGNQYEQYFGPGTRLTVT.

This sequence joins TRBV5-4 and TRBJ1-2; D gene uncertain. Germline V gene lookup returns CDR1 SGHNT and CDR2 YYREEE (reference sequence). The CDR3 spans 15 residues. The V end lost 7 bases, the J end lost 7 bases, and 23 bases lay between the germline ends. The CDR3 bases are TGTGCCAGCGGCCCCCGGCTTCAAACCGAGGGTGGCTACACCTTC. It codes for CASGPRLQTEGGYTF.

This chain joins TRBV7-3 and TRBJ2-5, with 11 bases fitting TRBD2. The CDR3 is 15 amino acids. After removal of 5 bases from V and 2 bases from J, the junction contained 4 bases not matched to a gene. CDR1 is SGHTA, CDR2 FQGTGA, per germline. The CDR3 is CASSRLAGTQETQYF. The CDR3 DNA reads TGTGCCAGCAGCAGACTAGCGGGGACTCAAGAGACCCAGTACTTC. The whole variable domain, remainder taken from reference TRBV7-3 and TRBJ2-5, is GAGVSQTPSNKVTEKGKYVELRCDPISGHTALYWYRQSLGQGPEFLIYFQGTGAADDSGLPNDRFFAVRPEGSVSTLKIQRTERGDSAVYLCASSRLAGTQETQYFGPGTRLLVL.

The V gene is TRBV21-1, the J gene TRBJ2-1; TRBD1 is the table's D call and was not checked against the DNA. TRBV21-1 is a pseudogene segment. The CDR3 is 17 amino acids. The CDR3 region is CASSKAPPGTGYNEQFF. CDR3 bases: TGTGCCAGCAGCAAAGCCCCCCCTGGGACAGGTTACAATGAGCAGTTCTTC.

V and J are TRBV9 and TRBJ2-1, with D tentatively TRBD2 (6 bases). There are 16 residues in the CDR3. Trimming left V 3 bases short and J 8 bases short, with 21 bases between. Germline CDR1 and CDR2: SGDLS and YYNGEE. In DNA form, the CDR3 reads TGTGCCAGCAGCGCAGGAACTAGCTTAGCCGTTGATGAGCAGTTCTTC. Amino acids: CASSAGTSLAVDEQFF.

The chain employs TRBV5-1 and TRBJ1-2; TRBD1 agrees at 9 bases. Germline-derived CDR1 and CDR2 are SGHRS and YFSETQ. CDR3 size: 15 residues. Germline trimming cut 4 bases from V and 6 bases from J; bases unmatched to any gene: 10. CDR3 coding DNA: TGCGCCAGCAGCCCTGCCGGGACAGGGCCCAATGGCTACACCTTC. It encodes CASSPAGTGPNGYTF.

This clone was found a few times. This chain connects TRBV29-1 to TRBJ2-2; TRBD1 might be the D (6 bases). Deletions cut 7 bases from V and 6 bases from J, with 12 bases between. The V gene's germline CDR1 is SQVTM and CDR2 ANQGSEA. CDR3 length: 12 residues. In DNA, the CDR3 is TGCAGCGGGGGGCTAGTCGCCGGGGAGCTGTTTTTT. Translating it yields CSGGLVAGELFF.

This chain connects TRBV2 to TRBJ2-7; D possibly corresponds to TRBD1 (6 bases). CDR3 length: 11 amino acids. With 2 bases removed from V and 12 bases from J, the gap between germline ends came to 11 bases. Germline CDR1 is SNHLY and CDR2 is FYNNEI. CDR3 DNA sequence: TGTGCCAGCAGTGAAAGTACAGGGTTGTACTTC. Its protein product is CASSESTGLYF.

CDR3 in amino acids: CASSPPGHANYGYTF. The CDR3 DNA is TGTGCCAGCTCACCACCGGGACATGCCAACTATGGCTACACCTTC. The chain has TRBV18 and TRBJ1-2, with D tentatively TRBD1 (6 bases). This CDR3 is built from 15 residues. Trimming pared 0 bases from V and 2 bases from J, leaving 10 bases between. Per the germline V gene, CDR1 is KGHSH and CDR2 is LQKENI.

This rearrangement joins TRBV18 to TRBJ2-3; 8 positions agree with TRBD2. V lost 5 bases to trimming and J lost 3 bases; unmatched junction nucleotides: 13. The CDR3 has 17 residues. Germline CDR1 reads KGHSH; CDR2 reads LQKENI. The CDR3 bases are TGTGCCAGCTCAAGACTAGCGACGTCCGGGTCGACAGATACGCAGTATTTT. Protein product: CASSRLATSGSTDTQYF.

The chain employs TRBV7-3 and TRBJ2-3; 14 bases map to TRBD2. The CDR3 has 16 residues. V lost 5 bases, J lost 4 bases, and 5 bases stayed unmatched. CDR1 is SGHTA and CDR2 is FQGTGA in the germline V gene. CDR3 protein: CASSLGLAGVADTQYF. The CDR3 DNA reads TGTGCCAGCAGCCTGGGACTAGCGGGAGTTGCAGATACGCAGTATTTT.

The chain couples TRBV30 to TRBJ1-3, with 7 positions matching TRBD1. The CDR3 contains 16 residues. With V trimmed by 3 bases and J by 3 bases, 11 bases remained unmatched. Germline V gives CDR1 GTSNPN, CDR2 SVGIG (reference sequence). CDR3 sequence reads: CAWRTIGGTDGNTIYF. Written as DNA, the CDR3 is TGTGCCTGGAGAACAATTGGCGGGACAGATGGAAACACCATATATTTT.

The rearrangement links TRBV28 to TRBJ2-7; 10 nucleotides align to TRBD2. Germline values: CDR1 MDHEN, CDR2 SYDVKM. CDR3 size: 13 residues. The trim removed 10 bases at V and 3 bases at J, leaving 6 bases unmatched. The CDR3 spells CAISSGSVYEQYF. For the CDR3, the DNA is TGTGCCATCTCTAGCGGGAGCGTCTACGAGCAGTACTTC.

The chain carries TRBV28 and TRBJ1-2; no definite D call. The CDR3 has 12 residues. CDR1 and CDR2 (germline): MDHEN, SYDVKM. CDR3 coding DNA: TGTGGAGCAGGCCCCGAGATTGGAGGCTACACCTTC. As protein: CGAGPEIGGYTF.

There are a few counts of this clone. This chain uses TRBV6-5 with TRBJ1-1; D is possibly TRBD1 (5 bases). Germline V gene data show CDR1 as MNHEY and CDR2 as SVGAGI. The CDR3 totals 14 residues. Trimming stripped 8 bases from V and 4 bases from J, with 17 bases between. In DNA form, the CDR3 reads TGTGCCAGCTTCTCCCGGGGGGAAGGCACTGAAGCTTTCTTT. This codes for CASFSRGEGTEAFF.

J is TRBJ2-7 and V is TRBV28, with 11 bases that match TRBD2. The CDR3 is made up of 18 amino acids. Germline-derived CDR1 and CDR2 are MDHEN and SYDVKM. Trimming removed 6 bases from V and 2 bases from J; junction bases left unmatched: 15. CDR3: CASSQPGLADPYTYEQYF. The CDR3, as DNA: TGTGCCAGCAGCCAACCGGGACTAGCGGACCCTTATACCTACGAGCAGTACTTC. Combining the CDR3 with reference TRBV28 and TRBJ2-7 gives the whole variable domain DVKVTQSSRYLVKRTGEKVFLECVQDMDHENMFWYRQDPGLGLRLIYFSYDVKMKEKGDIPEGYSVSREKKERFSLILESASTNQTSMYLCASSQPGLADPYTYEQYFGPGTRLTVT.

The V and J genes are TRBV6-5 and TRBJ1-1; perhaps TRBD1 as D (6 bases). Germline CDR1 and CDR2: MNHEY and SVGAGI. Trimming pared 2 bases from V and 5 bases from J, leaving 12 bases between. CDR3 length: 14 residues. The CDR3 nucleotides read TGTGCCAGCAGTTACCAGGGGATTGGGACTGAAGCTTTCTTT. This translates into CASSYQGIGTEAFF.

A remark on this clone: At one end the junction does not follow the germline gene, possibly because of a read error. The chain links TRBV29-1 to TRBJ2-3; D unclear. Germline V gives CDR1 SQVTM, CDR2 ANQGSEA. The CDR3 is 13 amino acids. The CDR3 loop is CSAEVQGTDTQYF. Here the CDR3 DNA reads TGCAGCGCTGAAGTCCAGGGCACAGATACGCAGTATTTT.

V gene TRBV10-3 combines with J gene TRBJ2-3; TRBD1 is a possible D gene (6 bases). The CDR3 totals 14 residues. V lost 4 bases and J lost 2, with 10 bases in between. CDR1 ENHRY and CDR2 SYGVKD come from the germline V gene. CDR3 loop: CAISADSYTDTQYF. The CDR3 region has the DNA TGTGCCATCAGTGCGGACAGTTACACAGATACGCAGTATTTT.

The rearrangement joins TRBV7-9 to TRBJ1-1; D ambiguous. V was cut by 2 bases and J by 7 bases, with 8 bases left in between. The CDR3 covers 12 residues. Germline loops: CDR1 SEHNR, CDR2 FQNEAQ (reference sequence). CDR3 bases: TGTGCCAGCAGCTTAAACGCGGTTGAAGCTTTCTTT. Translating it yields CASSLNAVEAFF.

This rearrangement joins TRBV7-9 to TRBJ2-7; tentatively, D is TRBD2 (6 bases). The CDR3 sequence is 14 residues long. Germline V gene data show CDR1 as SEHNR and CDR2 as FQNEAQ (reference sequence). V gave up 5 bases and J gave up 6 bases, with 17 bases separating them. CDR3 sequence (DNA): TGTGCCAGCAGCCCTTCTGGTCGGGGGTCCGAGCAGTACTTC. Residues: CASSPSGRGSEQYF.

The chain uses TRBV4-3 and TRBJ2-6, with TRBD1 matching over 9 bases. Trimming removed 4 bases from V and 0 bases from J; junction bases left unmatched: 4. Germline CDR1 reads LGHNA; CDR2 reads YSLEER. There are 17 residues in the CDR3. For the CDR3, the DNA is TGCGCCAGCAGCCGACAACAGGGGGCCTCTGGGGCCAACGTCCTGACTTTC. Residues: CASSRQQGASGANVLTF.

V usage is TRBV11-3 and J usage is TRBJ2-7, with D perhaps TRBD2 (5 bases). CDR3 length equals 19 residues. Trimming stripped 1 base from V and 2 bases from J, with 24 bases between. Per the germline V gene, CDR1 is SGHNT and CDR2 is YENEEA. The CDR3 here is CASSLGLVGVAHSAYEQYF. CDR3 DNA: TGTGCCAGCAGCTTAGGTCTTGTTGGGGTAGCGCACTCCGCCTACGAGCAGTACTTC.

A remark on this clone: The junction does not match germline at one end; this may be a read error. The rearrangement links TRBV7-9 to TRBJ2-7; D is perhaps TRBD1 (6 bases). The CDR3 contains 16 residues. CDR1 and CDR2 (germline): SEHNR, FQNEAQ (reference sequence). This chain's CDR3 is CSSSFGQSPGQHEQYF. CDR3 bases: TGTTCCAGCAGCTTCGGACAGTCGCCAGGCCAGCACGAGCAGTACTTC.

This chain uses TRBV4-1 with TRBJ2-2, with D hard to call. Germline V CDR1 and CDR2: MGHRA, YSYEKL. The V end was cut by 3 bases, the J end by 3 bases, with 2 bases between. This CDR3 has 12 residues. Here the CDR3 DNA reads TGCGCCAGCAGCCACTACACCGGGGAGCTGTTTTTT. Amino acid sequence: CASSHYTGELFF.